This entry lists 13 T cell receptor beta chains sequenced from one sample in a study of patients and donors after allogeneic stem cell transplantation. In TCRdb, the RT-PCR reads were re-called with MiXCR into one record per CDR3 protein. Seen here are more than 20,000 distinct CDR3 sequences, roughly 43% observed once, and the top ten hold over 70%. The sequenced sample was blood, either unsorted or a sorted T cell fraction (not recorded which). The receptors shown here come from a human donor who was either an allogeneic HSCT recipient or a stem cell or donor lymphocyte infusion donor (not recorded which). It is not recorded whose cells these are; they may come from a transplant donor.

This sequence joins TRBV14 and TRBJ1-2; D unclear. This CDR3 contains 15 residues. CDR1 is SGHDN, CDR2 FVKESK, per germline. With 1 base removed from V and 8 bases from J, the gap between germline ends came to 17 bases. The CDR3 region has the DNA TGTGCCAGCAGCCAAGCACCGCCCCAATTCTACGGCTACACCTTC. Translated: CASSQAPPQFYGYTF.

This sequence joins TRBV12-3 or TRBV12-4 and TRBJ2-1; TRBD2 aligns across 12 bases. V shed 0 bases and J 8 bases; nucleotides not matched to a gene: 8. The CDR3 is made up of 17 amino acids. CDR3 loop: CASSLAIMTSGRYEQFF. The CDR3, as DNA: TGTGCCAGCAGTTTAGCCATCATGACTAGCGGGAGATATGAGCAGTTCTTC.

The chain joins TRBV5-5 to TRBJ2-1; D remains unclear. Germline CDR1 SGHKS, CDR2 YYEKEE (reference sequence). The CDR3 covers 15 residues. V gave up 6 bases and J gave up 0 bases, with 13 bases separating them. The CDR3 DNA sequence: TGTGCCAGCACGGCGTGGGGAAGCTCCTACAATGAGCAGTTCTTC. As protein: CASTAWGSSYNEQFF.

V and J are TRBV14 and TRBJ1-6; no firm D call. The CDR3 totals 12 residues. Germline V CDR1 and CDR2: SGHDN, FVKESK. Between the trimmed V and J ends, which lost 5 bases and 8 bases, there was a span of 7 bases. In DNA, the CDR3 is TGTGCCAGCAGCGTACAGTATTCACCCCTCCACTTT. This sequence encodes CASSVQYSPLHF.

The gene calls are TRBV12-3 or TRBV12-4 and TRBJ1-5; D may be TRBD1 (5 bases). V gave up 2 bases and J gave up 3 bases, with 8 bases separating them. The CDR3 covers 14 residues. The CDR3 sequence: CASSLSGTNQPQHF. DNA of the CDR3: TGTGCCAGCAGTTTATCAGGGACCAATCAGCCCCAGCATTTT.

The CDR3 region is CSARDSRNNYGYTF. Written as DNA, the CDR3 is TGCAGTGCTAGAGATTCTAGGAACAACTATGGCTACACCTTC. The rearrangement links TRBV20-1 to TRBJ1-2; D unclear. Germline V gene data show CDR1 as DFQATT and CDR2 as SNEGSKA (reference sequence). Trimming pared 0 bases from V and 2 bases from J, leaving 10 bases between. This CDR3 is built from 14 residues.

The rearrangement uses TRBV29-1 and TRBJ1-1; D unclear. The ends were cut back, 3 bases at V and 5 bases at J, with 13 bases in the middle. Germline loops: CDR1 SQVTM, CDR2 ANQGSEA. This CDR3 has 13 residues. The CDR3 region is CSVEARRRTEAFF. The CDR3 DNA reads TGCAGCGTTGAGGCGCGGCGAAGGACTGAAGCTTTCTTT. The full variable domain, in which reference TRBV29-1 and TRBJ1-1 provide the parts outside the CDR3, is SAVISQKPSRDICQRGTSLTIQCQVDSQVTMMFWYRQQPGQSLTLIATANQGSEATYESGFVIDKFPISRPNLTFSTLTVSNMSPEDSSIYLCSVEARRRTEAFFGQGTRLTVV.

CDR3 region: CASSPEAGSNQPQHF. DNA of the CDR3: TGTGCCAGCAGCCCCGAGGCCGGTAGCAATCAGCCCCAGCATTTT. This sequence joins TRBV7-9 and TRBJ1-5; the D is unclear. The CDR3 consists of 15 residues. CDR1 SEHNR and CDR2 FQNEAQ come from the germline V gene (reference sequence). The V gene lost 5 bases and the J gene lost 0 bases, with 11 bases spanning the gap.

The sample holds a few counts of this clonotype. J is TRBJ2-1 and V is TRBV3-1; the match to TRBD2 covers 11 bases. The trim removed 3 bases at V and 8 bases at J, leaving 6 bases unmatched. Germline V gives CDR1 LGHDT, CDR2 YNNKEL (reference sequence). The CDR3 runs 15 residues. The CDR3 spells CASSQGLAERDEQFF. The CDR3 nucleotides are TGTGCCAGCAGCCAGGGACTAGCGGAGAGGGATGAGCAGTTCTTC.

The table lists this clonotype with a count of one. The chain uses TRBV5-1 and TRBJ2-5; 9 bases agree with TRBD1. The CDR3 extends over 16 amino acids. Per germline, CDR1 SGHRS and CDR2 YFSETQ. V was pared by 0 bases and J by 5 bases, with 8 bases of the junction left unmatched. The CDR3 here is CASSLAPQGAGETQYF. The DNA for the CDR3 is TGCGCCAGCAGCTTGGCGCCACAGGGGGCAGGCGAGACCCAGTACTTC. The variable domain in full, completed from reference TRBV5-1 and TRBJ2-5, reads KAGVTQTPRYLIKTRGQQVTLSCSPISGHRSVSWYQQTPGQGLQFLFEYFSETQRNKGNFPGRFSGRQFSNSRSEMNVSTLELGDSALYLCASSLAPQGAGETQYFGPGTRLLVL.

This clonotype has just a few counts. This sequence joins TRBV7-2 and TRBJ2-1, with 8 bases fitting TRBD2. The V gene end was trimmed by 5 bases and the J gene end by 3 bases; junction bases not matched to a gene: 12. Germline V gene data show CDR1 as SGHTA and CDR2 as FQGNSA. The CDR3 has 17 amino acids. As DNA, the CDR3 is TGTGCCAGCAGCGAAACAAGCTGGCGGGAGGACTACAATGAGCAGTTCTTC. This sequence encodes CASSETSWREDYNEQFF.

This clonotype was found a few times. V and J are TRBV20-1 and TRBJ2-7; 7 bases align to TRBD2. Germline CDR1 DFQATT, CDR2 SNEGSKA (reference sequence). Trimming took 1 base from V and 0 from J; bases not matched to a gene: 0. CDR3 length: 13 amino acids. The CDR3 nucleotides read TGCAGTGCTAGAGTAGCGGGCTCCTACGAGCAGTACTTC. Translated: CSARVAGSYEQYF.

This clonotype has just one count. The chain uses TRBV27 and TRBJ2-4; TRBD2 is a possible D gene (6 bases). The germline CDR1 and CDR2 sequences are MNHEY and SMNVEV (reference sequence). V was cut by 3 bases and J by 6 bases, with 9 bases left in between. The CDR3 is made up of 13 amino acids. The CDR3: CASSFGGSNIQYF. DNA of the CDR3: TGTGCCAGCAGTTTCGGGGGTTCAAACATTCAGTACTTC.